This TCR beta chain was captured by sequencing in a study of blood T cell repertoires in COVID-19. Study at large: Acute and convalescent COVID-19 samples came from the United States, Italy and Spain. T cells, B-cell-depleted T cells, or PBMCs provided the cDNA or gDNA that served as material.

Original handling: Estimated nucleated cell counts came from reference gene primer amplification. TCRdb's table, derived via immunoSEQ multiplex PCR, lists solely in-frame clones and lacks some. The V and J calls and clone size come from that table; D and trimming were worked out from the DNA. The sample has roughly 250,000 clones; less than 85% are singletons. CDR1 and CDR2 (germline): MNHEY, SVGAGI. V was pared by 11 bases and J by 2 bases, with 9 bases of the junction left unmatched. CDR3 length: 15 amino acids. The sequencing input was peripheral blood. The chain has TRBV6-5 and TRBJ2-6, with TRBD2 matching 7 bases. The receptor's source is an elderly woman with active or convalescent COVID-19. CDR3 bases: TGTGCCGGGAGGGCGGATAGGACTGGGGCCAACGTCCTGACTTTC. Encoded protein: CAGRADRTGANVLTF.